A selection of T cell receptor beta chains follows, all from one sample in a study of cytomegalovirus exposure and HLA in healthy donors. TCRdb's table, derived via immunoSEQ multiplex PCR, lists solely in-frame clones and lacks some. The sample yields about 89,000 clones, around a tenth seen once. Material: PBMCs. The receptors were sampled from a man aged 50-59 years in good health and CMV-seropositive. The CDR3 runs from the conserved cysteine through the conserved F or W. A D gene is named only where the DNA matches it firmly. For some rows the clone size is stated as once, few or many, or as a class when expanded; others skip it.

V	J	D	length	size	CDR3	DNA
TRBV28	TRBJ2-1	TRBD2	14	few	CASTRLAGGGEQFF	TGTGCCAGCACCCGACTAGCGGGAGGGGGTGAGCAGTTCTTC
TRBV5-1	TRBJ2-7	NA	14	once	CASSLARGDYEQYF	TGCGCCAGCAGCTTGGCGCGCGGGGACTACGAGCAGTACTTC
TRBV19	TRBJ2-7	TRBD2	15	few	CASSNFLSSGDEQYF	TGTGCCAGTAGTAACTTCCTTAGTAGCGGGGACGAGCAGTACTTC
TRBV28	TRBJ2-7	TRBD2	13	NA	CASNAGGTYEQYF	TGTGCCAGCAACGCGGGAGGAACCTACGAGCAGTACTTC
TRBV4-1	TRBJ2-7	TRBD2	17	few	CASSQEDSGSNPYEQYF	TGCGCCAGCAGCCAAGAGGACAGCGGGAGTAACCCCTACGAGCAGTACTTC
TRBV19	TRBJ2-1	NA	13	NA	CASSIGTYNEQFF	TGTGCCAGTAGTATTGGCACATACAATGAGCAGTTCTTC
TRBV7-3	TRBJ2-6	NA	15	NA	CASSLTPGGANVLTF	TGTGCCAGCAGCTTAACGCCCGGTGGGGCCAACGTCCTGACTTTC
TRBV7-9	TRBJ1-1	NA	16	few	CASSSDDRGLDTEAFF	TGTGCCAGCAGCTCCGACGATAGGGGCTTAGACACTGAAGCTTTCTTT
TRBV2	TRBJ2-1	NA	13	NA	CASSPDSTHEQFF	TGTGCCAGCAGTCCGGACTCCACCCATGAGCAGTTCTTC
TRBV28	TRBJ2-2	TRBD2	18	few	CASSLTPGGRDNTGELFF	TGTGCCAGCAGTCTTACCCCTGGAGGGAGGGATAACACCGGGGAGCTGTTTTTT
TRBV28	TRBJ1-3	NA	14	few	CASSLGGSGNTIYF	TGTGCCAGCAGTTTGGGAGGTTCTGGAAACACCATATATTTT
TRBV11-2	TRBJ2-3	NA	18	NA	CASSPRSGAGLGTDTQYF	TGTGCCAGCAGCCCGCGGTCCGGGGCGGGGCTGGGCACAGATACGCAGTATTTT
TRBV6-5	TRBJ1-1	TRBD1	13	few	CASSRTGATEAFF	TGTGCCAGCAGCCGAACAGGGGCCACTGAAGCTTTCTTT
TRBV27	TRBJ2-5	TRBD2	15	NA	CASSPPSGVGETQYF	TGTGCCAGCAGTCCACCTAGCGGGGTTGGAGAGACCCAGTACTTC
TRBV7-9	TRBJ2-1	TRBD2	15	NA	CASSPGLARYNEQFF	TGTGCCAGCAGCCCAGGACTAGCGCGCTACAATGAGCAGTTCTTC
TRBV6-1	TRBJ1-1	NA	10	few	CASRRNEAFF	TGTGCCAGCAGGAGGAATGAAGCTTTCTTT
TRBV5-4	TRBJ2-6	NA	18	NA	CASSLGPRVGSGANVLTF	TGTGCCAGCAGCTTGGGTCCCAGGGTTGGCTCTGGGGCCAACGTCCTGACTTTC
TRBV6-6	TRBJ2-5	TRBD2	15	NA	CASRQLAGGRETQYF	TGTGCCAGCAGACAACTAGCGGGAGGGAGAGAGACCCAGTACTTC
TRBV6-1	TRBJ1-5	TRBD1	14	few	CASSGTGSNQPQHF	TGTGCCAGCAGTGGGACAGGTAGCAATCAGCCCCAGCATTTT
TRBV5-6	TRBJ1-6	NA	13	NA	CASSPSYNSPLHF	TGTGCCAGCAGCCCTTCCTATAATTCACCCCTCCACTTT
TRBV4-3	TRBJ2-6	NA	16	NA	CASSQDRRGGANVLTF	TGCGCCAGCAGCCAAGATCGCCGCGGCGGGGCCAACGTCCTGACTTTC
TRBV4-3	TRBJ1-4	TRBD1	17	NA	CASSRENLQGAGEKLFF	TGCGCCAGCAGCCGCGAAAATTTACAGGGGGCGGGTGAAAAACTGTTTTTT
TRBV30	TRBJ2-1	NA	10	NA	CASGQFEQFF	TGTGCAAGCGGACAGTTTGAGCAGTTCTTC
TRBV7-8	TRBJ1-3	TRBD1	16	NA	CASSLGQGLSGNTIYF	TGTGCCAGCAGCCTAGGACAGGGCCTCTCTGGAAACACCATATATTTT
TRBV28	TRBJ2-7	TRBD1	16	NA	CASSPFRSRGSYEQYF	TGTGCCAGCAGCCCTTTTAGGAGCAGGGGGTCCTACGAGCAGTACTTC
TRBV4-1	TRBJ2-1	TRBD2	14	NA	CASNQGTIHNEQFF	TGCGCCAGCAACCAAGGGACTATTCACAATGAGCAGTTCTTC
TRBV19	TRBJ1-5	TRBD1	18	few	CASTLRGQALWGNQPQHF	TGTGCCAGTACCCTAAGGGGACAGGCCCTTTGGGGCAATCAGCCCCAGCATTTT
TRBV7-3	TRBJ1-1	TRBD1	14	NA	CASSLEGAVTEAFF	TGTGCCAGCAGCTTAGAGGGGGCGGTCACTGAAGCTTTCTTT
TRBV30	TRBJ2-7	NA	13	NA	CAWSPGSGYEQYF	TGTGCCTGGAGTCCCGGGAGCGGATACGAGCAGTACTTC
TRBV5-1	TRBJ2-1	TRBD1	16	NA	CASSSLQGGSYNEQFF	TGCGCCAGCAGCTCGTTACAGGGGGGATCCTACAATGAGCAGTTCTTC
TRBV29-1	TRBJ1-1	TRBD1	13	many	CSVEEHRGTEAFF	TGCAGCGTTGAAGAACACAGGGGGACTGAAGCTTTCTTT
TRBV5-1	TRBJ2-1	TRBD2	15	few	CASSLGPGGHNEQFF	TGCGCCAGCAGCTTGGGGCCGGGAGGCCACAATGAGCAGTTCTTC
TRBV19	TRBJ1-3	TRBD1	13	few	CASPTGSGNTIYF	TGTGCCAGTCCGACAGGGTCTGGAAACACCATATATTTT
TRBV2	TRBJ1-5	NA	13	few	CASTRDSNQPQHF	TGTGCCAGCACCAGGGATAGCAATCAGCCCCAGCATTTT
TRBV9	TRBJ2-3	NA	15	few	CASSSSSYPTDTQYF	TGTGCCAGCAGCTCCTCTAGCTATCCTACTGATACGCAGTATTTT
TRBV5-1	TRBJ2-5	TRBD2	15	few	CASSPKPGLEAAQYF	TGCGCCAGCAGTCCTAAACCGGGACTAGAGGCGGCCCAGTACTTC
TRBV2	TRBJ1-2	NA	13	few	CASSTNADYGYTF	TGTGCCAGCAGTACCAACGCAGACTATGGCTACACCTTC
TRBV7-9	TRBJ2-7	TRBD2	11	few	CASSPGGEQYF	TGTGCCAGCAGCCCGGGGGGCGAGCAGTACTTC
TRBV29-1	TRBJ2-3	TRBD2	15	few	CSARGRGVGTDTQYF	TGCAGCGCTCGAGGGAGGGGTGTGGGCACAGATACGCAGTATTTT
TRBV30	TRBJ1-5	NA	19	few	CAWSDDSTGRGRRNQPQHF	TGTGCCTGGAGTGACGACTCTACAGGGCGGGGGAGGCGCAATCAGCCCCAGCATTTT
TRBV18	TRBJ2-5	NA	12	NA	CASSPSSETQYF	TGTGCCAGCTCACCATCGTCAGAGACCCAGTACTTC
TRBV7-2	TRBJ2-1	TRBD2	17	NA	CASSLLRGLAGNNEQFF	TGTGCCAGCAGCTTACTTCGGGGACTAGCGGGAAACAATGAGCAGTTCTTC
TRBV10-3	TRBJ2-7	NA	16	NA	CAISESEAVVGYEQYF	TGTGCCATCAGTGAGTCGGAAGCGGTCGTCGGGTACGAGCAGTACTTC
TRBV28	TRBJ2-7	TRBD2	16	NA	CASSLYNLAGGPEQYF	TGTGCCAGCAGTTTGTATAACCTAGCGGGAGGGCCGGAGCAGTACTTC
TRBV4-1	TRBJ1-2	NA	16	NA	CASSQPTRTYNYGYTF	TGCGCCAGCAGCCAACCAACCCGGACATATAACTATGGCTACACCTTC
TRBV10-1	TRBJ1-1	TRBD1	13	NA	CASRDREFSEAFF	TGCGCCAGCAGGGACAGGGAGTTCTCTGAAGCTTTCTTT
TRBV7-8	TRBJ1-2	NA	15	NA	CASSFRRHANYGYTF	TGTGCCAGCAGCTTCAGACGACACGCTAACTATGGCTACACCTTC
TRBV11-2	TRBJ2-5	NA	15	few	CASSFLGQYQETQYF	TGTGCCAGCAGCTTCCTCGGACAGTACCAAGAGACCCAGTACTTC
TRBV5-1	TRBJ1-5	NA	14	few	CASSLDAGGQPQHF	TGCGCCAGCAGCTTGGATGCGGGGGGTCAGCCCCAGCATTTT
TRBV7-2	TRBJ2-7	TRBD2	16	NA	CASSQASSGSIYEQYF	TGTGCCAGCAGTCAAGCATCTAGCGGGAGTATCTACGAGCAGTACTTC
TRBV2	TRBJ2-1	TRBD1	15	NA	CASSEGGQGRNEQFF	TGTGCCAGCAGTGAAGGAGGACAGGGGAGAAATGAGCAGTTCTTC
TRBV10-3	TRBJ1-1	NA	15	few	CAISESTGVNTEAFF	TGTGCCATCAGTGAGTCGACAGGAGTGAACACTGAAGCTTTCTTT
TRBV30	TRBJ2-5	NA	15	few	CAWSTLGRGGETQYF	TGTGCCTGGAGTACTCTAGGTCGAGGCGGGGAGACCCAGTACTTC
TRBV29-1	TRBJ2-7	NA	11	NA	CSVVQGREQYF	TGCAGCGTTGTACAGGGCAGGGAGCAGTACTTC
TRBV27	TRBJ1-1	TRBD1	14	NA	CASSPGQGATEAFF	TGTGCCAGCTCCCCGGGACAGGGGGCAACTGAAGCTTTCTTT
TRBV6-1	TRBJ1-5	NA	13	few	CASSIDQGQPQHF	TGTGCCAGCAGTATCGACCAGGGTCAGCCCCAGCATTTT
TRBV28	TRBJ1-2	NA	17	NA	CASSSPSRFGGGYGYTF	TGTGCCAGCAGTTCCCCTTCAAGGTTTGGGGGAGGCTATGGCTACACCTTC
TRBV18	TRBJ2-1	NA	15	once	CASSPRRQGLNEQFF	TGTGCCAGCTCCCCCCGGAGGCAGGGGTTAAATGAGCAGTTCTTC
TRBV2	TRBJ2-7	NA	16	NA	CASSARRSGQTYEQYF	TGTGCCAGCAGTGCTAGGAGGTCAGGTCAAACCTACGAGCAGTACTTC